The 5 T cell receptor beta chains given below trace back to one sample, sequenced in a study of blood T cell repertoires in COVID-19. TCRdb's table, derived via immunoSEQ multiplex PCR, lists solely in-frame clones and lacks some. The table has approximately 260,000 clones, approximately 85% seen once; the top ten hold 8% to 13%. Sequenced sample: peripheral blood. Every receptor here comes from a woman aged 70-85 years with acute or convalescent COVID-19.

The chain couples TRBV6-6 to TRBJ1-6; 8 bases are shared with TRBD1. This CDR3 is 16 amino acids long. The germline V gene has CDR1 MNHNY and CDR2 SVGAGI (reference sequence). Trimming took 5 bases from V and 1 from J; bases not matched to a gene: 4. The CDR3 nucleotides read TGTGCCAGCAGTCCCGGACAGGGTTCCTATAATTCACCCCTCCACTTT. Translating gives CASSPGQGSYNSPLHF.

The gene calls are TRBV4-2 and TRBJ2-7, with a possible D match to TRBD2 (6 bases). The CDR3 covers 16 residues. Trimming cost V 3 bases and J 4 bases, with 19 bases left between them. Per germline, CDR1 LGHNA and CDR2 YNFKEQ. The DNA of the CDR3 is TGTGCCAGCAGCCACACGGAGGGGCGGGGTGATTACGAGCAGTACTTC. Protein product: CASSHTEGRGDYEQYF.

The chain couples TRBV18 to TRBJ1-5, with 7 bases that match TRBD1. The CDR3 is 14 amino acids. The germline V gene has CDR1 KGHSH and CDR2 LQKENI. V lost 6 bases and J lost 4; bases outside the gene matches: 6. CDR3 amino acids: CASSQGQLNQPQHF. CDR3 nucleotide sequence: TGTGCCAGCTCCCAGGGACAGCTTAATCAGCCCCAGCATTTT.

The chain couples TRBV7-2 to TRBJ2-3, with D possibly TRBD2 on 5 matching bases. V lost 3 bases to trimming and J lost 3 bases, with 10 bases between them. The CDR3 is 14 amino acids. Germline V lookup: CDR1 SGHTA, CDR2 FQGNSA. The chain's CDR3 is CASSFSVRTDTQYF. Written as DNA, the CDR3 is TGTGCCAGCAGCTTTAGCGTGAGGACAGATACGCAGTATTTT.

This clone has a single count. The chain employs TRBV27 and TRBJ2-7; 11 bases fit TRBD2. J was trimmed by 1 base and V by 2 bases; bases with no gene match: 7. CDR1 is MNHEY and CDR2 is SMNVEV in the germline V gene (reference sequence). CDR3 length equals 17 residues. This chain's CDR3 is CASSLKGGTSGSYEQYF. As DNA, the CDR3 is TGTGCCAGCAGTTTAAAAGGCGGGACTAGCGGTTCCTACGAGCAGTACTTC.